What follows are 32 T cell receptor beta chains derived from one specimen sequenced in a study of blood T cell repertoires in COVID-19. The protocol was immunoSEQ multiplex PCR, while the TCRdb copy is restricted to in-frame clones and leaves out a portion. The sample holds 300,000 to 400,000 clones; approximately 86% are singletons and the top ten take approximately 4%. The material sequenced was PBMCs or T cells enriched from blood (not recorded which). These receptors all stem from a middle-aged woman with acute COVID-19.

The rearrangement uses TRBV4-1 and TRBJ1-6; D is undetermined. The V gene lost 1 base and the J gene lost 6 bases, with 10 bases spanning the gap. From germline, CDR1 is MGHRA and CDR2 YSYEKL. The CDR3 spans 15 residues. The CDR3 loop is CASSQGGRINSPLHF. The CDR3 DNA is TGCGCCAGCAGCCAAGGTGGCAGGATTAATTCACCCCTCCACTTT.

CDR3: CASSYLGTPTDTQYF. In DNA, the CDR3 is TGTGCCAGCAGTTACCTTGGGACTCCTACAGATACGCAGTATTTT. The genes are TRBV28 and TRBJ2-3, with a possible D match to TRBD2 (6 bases). V shed 4 bases and J shed 3 bases, with 14 bases lying between them. The CDR3 sequence is 15 residues long. In germline, CDR1 is MDHEN, CDR2 SYDVKM.

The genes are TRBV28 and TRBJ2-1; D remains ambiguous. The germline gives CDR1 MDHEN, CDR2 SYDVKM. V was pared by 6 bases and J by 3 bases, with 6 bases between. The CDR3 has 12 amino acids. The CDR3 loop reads CASSLGYNEQFF. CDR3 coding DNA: TGTGCCAGCAGCCTCGGCTACAATGAGCAGTTCTTC.

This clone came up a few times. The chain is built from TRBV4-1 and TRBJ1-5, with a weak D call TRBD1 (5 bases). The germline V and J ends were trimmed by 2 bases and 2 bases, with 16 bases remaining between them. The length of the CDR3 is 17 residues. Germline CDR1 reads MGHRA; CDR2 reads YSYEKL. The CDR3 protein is CASSQIPFVRGNQPQHF. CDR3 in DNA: TGCGCCAGCAGCCAAATCCCGTTCGTCAGGGGCAATCAGCCCCAGCATTTT.

The CDR3 DNA reads as TGCGCCAGCAGCCCGGACAGCTATAATGAAAAACTGTTTTTT. Translation: CASSPDSYNEKLFF. This chain joins TRBV4-3 and TRBJ1-4; a possible D gene is TRBD1 (6 bases). The V end lost 4 bases, the J end lost 4 bases, and 10 bases lay between the germline ends. The CDR3 spans 14 residues. Germline values: CDR1 LGHNA, CDR2 YSLEER.

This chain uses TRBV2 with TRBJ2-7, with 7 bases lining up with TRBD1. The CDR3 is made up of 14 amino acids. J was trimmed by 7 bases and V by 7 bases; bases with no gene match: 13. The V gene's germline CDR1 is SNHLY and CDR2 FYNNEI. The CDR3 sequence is CASTTGTDHPEQYF. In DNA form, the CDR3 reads TGTGCCAGCACTACCGGGACAGATCATCCAGAGCAGTACTTC.

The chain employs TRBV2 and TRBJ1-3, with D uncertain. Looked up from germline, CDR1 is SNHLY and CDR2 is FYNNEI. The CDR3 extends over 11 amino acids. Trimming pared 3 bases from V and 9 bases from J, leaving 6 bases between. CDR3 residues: CASSERSTIYF. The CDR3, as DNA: TGTGCCAGCAGTGAGCGGAGCACCATATATTTT.

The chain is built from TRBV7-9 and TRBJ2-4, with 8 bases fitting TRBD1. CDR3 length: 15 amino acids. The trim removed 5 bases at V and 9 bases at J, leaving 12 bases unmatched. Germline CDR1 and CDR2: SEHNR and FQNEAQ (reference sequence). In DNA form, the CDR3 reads TGTGCCAGCAGCCGGGGACAGGTCAGGCTGGGCATTCAGTACTTC. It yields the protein CASSRGQVRLGIQYF.

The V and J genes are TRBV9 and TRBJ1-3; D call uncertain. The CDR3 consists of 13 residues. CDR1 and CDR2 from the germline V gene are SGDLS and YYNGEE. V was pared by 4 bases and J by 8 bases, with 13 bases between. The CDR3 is CASSKPEEYTIYF. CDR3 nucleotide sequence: TGTGCCAGCAGCAAACCGGAGGAGTACACCATATATTTT.

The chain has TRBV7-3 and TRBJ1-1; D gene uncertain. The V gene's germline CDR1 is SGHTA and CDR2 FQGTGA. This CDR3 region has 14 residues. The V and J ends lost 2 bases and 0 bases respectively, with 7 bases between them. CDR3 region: CASSLEVLNTEAFF. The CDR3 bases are TGTGCCAGCAGCTTAGAGGTATTGAACACTGAAGCTTTCTTT.

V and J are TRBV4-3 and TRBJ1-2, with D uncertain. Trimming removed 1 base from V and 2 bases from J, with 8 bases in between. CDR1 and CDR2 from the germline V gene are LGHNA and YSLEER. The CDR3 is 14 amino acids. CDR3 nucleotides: TGCGCCAGCAGCCAAGGAGATCAAAACTATGGCTACACCTTC. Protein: CASSQGDQNYGYTF.

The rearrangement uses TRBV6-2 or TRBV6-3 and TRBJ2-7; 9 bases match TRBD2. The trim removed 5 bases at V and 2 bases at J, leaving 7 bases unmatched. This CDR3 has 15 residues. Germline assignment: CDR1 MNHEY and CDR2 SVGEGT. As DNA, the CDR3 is TGTGCCAGCAGTCTCGCGGGGGGGATGACCTACGAGCAGTACTTC. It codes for CASSLAGGMTYEQYF.

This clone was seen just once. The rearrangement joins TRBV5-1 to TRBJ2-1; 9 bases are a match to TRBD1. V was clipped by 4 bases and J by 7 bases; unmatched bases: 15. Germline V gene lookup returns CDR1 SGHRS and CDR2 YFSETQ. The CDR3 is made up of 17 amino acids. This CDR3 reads CASSLGNTGGGSNEQFF. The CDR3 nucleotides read TGCGCCAGCAGCCTCGGAAATACAGGGGGCGGATCGAATGAGCAGTTCTTC.

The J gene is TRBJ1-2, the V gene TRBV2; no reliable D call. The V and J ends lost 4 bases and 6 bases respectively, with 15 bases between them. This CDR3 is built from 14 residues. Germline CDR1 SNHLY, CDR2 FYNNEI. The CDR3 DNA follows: TGTGCCAGCAGTGCCTCTCGGGAGTTCCATGGCTACACCTTC. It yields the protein CASSASREFHGYTF.

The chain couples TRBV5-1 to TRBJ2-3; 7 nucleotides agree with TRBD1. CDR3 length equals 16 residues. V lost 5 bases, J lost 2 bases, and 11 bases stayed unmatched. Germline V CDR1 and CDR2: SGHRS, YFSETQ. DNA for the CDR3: TGCGCCAGCAGGCCCGGGACAGCCTTTTCCACAGATACGCAGTATTTT. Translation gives CASRPGTAFSTDTQYF.

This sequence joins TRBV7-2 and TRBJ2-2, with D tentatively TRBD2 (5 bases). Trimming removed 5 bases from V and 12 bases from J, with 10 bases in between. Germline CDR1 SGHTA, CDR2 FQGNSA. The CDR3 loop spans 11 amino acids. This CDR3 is CASSTREKLFF. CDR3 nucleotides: TGTGCCAGCAGCACGAGGGAAAAGCTGTTTTTT.

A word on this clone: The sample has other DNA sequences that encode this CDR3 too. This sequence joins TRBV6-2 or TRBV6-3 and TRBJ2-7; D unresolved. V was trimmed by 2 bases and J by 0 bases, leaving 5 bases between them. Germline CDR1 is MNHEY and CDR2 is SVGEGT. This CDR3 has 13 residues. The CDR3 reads CASSYLFSYEQYF. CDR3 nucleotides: TGTGCCAGCAGTTACCTGTTCTCCTACGAGCAGTACTTC.

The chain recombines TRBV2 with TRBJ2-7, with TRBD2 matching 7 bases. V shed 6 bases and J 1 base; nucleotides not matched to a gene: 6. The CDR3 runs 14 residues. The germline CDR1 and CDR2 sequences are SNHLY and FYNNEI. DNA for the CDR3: TGTGCCAGCAGCGTCGGGAGGTTGTCCTACGAGCAGTACTTC. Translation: CASSVGRLSYEQYF.

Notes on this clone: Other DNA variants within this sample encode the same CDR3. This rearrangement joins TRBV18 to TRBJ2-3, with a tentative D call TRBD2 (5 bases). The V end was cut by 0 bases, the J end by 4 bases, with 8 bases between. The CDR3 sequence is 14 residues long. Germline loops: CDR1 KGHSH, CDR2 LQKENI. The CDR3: CASSPPTGSDTQYF. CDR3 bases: TGTGCCAGCTCACCACCGACGGGGTCAGATACGCAGTATTTT.

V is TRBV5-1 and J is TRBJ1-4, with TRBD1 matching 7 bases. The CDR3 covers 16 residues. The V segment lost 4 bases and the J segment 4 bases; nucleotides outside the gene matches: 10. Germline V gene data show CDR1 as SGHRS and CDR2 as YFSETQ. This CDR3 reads CASSPNPGGNNEKLFF. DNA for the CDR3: TGCGCCAGCAGCCCTAACCCAGGGGGTAATAATGAAAAACTGTTTTTT.

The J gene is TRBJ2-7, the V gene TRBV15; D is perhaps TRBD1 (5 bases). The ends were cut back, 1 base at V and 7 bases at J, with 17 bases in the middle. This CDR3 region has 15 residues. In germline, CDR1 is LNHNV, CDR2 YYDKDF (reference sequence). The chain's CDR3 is CATSRGWPQGGEQYF. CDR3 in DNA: TGTGCCACCAGCAGAGGGTGGCCCCAGGGTGGTGAGCAGTACTTC.

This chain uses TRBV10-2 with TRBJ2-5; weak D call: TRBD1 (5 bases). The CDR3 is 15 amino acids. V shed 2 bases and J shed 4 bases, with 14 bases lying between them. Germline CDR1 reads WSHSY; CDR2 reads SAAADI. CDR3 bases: TGCGCCAGCAGTGAGATTTCGACAGCGATAGAGACCCAGTACTTC. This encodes CASSEISTAIETQYF.

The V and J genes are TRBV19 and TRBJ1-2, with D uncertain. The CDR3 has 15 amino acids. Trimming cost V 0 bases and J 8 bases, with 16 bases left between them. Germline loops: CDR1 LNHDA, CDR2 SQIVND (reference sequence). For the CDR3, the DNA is TGTGCCAGTAGTATAGATCGTAGAGGCGCGGGGGGCTACACCTTC. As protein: CASSIDRRGAGGYTF.

In DNA, the CDR3 is TGTGCCAGCACCCGATCTACGGGGACCGGGGAGCTGTTTTTT. It encodes CASTRSTGTGELFF. This rearrangement joins TRBV11-2 to TRBJ2-2; D perhaps matches TRBD2 (5 bases). V was clipped by 7 bases and J by 5 bases, with 14 bases between them. This CDR3 is built from 14 residues. CDR1 and CDR2 (germline): SGHAT, FQNNGV.

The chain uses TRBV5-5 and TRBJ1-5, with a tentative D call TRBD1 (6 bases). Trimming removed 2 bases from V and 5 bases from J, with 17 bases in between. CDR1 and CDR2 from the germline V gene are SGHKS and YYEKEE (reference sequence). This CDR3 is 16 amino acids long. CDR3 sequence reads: CASSLKIGQLHQPQHF. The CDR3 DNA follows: TGTGCCAGCAGCTTAAAAATTGGACAGTTACATCAGCCCCAGCATTTT.

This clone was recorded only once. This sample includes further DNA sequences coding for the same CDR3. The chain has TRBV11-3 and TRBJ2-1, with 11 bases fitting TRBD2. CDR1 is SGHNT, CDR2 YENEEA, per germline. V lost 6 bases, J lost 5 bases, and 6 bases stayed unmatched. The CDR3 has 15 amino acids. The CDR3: CASSLLAGGNNEQFF. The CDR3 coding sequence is TGTGCCAGCAGTCTCCTAGCGGGGGGCAACAATGAGCAGTTCTTC.

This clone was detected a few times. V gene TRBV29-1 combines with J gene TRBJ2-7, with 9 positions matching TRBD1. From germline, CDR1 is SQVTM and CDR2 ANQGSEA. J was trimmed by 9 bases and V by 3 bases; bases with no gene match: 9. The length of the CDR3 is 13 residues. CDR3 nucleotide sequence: TGCAGCGTTGAGGGACAGGGACAATCTGGGCAGTACTTC. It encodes CSVEGQGQSGQYF.

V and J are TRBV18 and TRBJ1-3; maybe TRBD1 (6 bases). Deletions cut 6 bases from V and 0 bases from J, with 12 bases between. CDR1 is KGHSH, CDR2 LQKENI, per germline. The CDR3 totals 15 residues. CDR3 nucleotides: TGTGCCAGCTCCCTCACAGGGCACTCTGGAAACACCATATATTTT. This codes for CASSLTGHSGNTIYF.

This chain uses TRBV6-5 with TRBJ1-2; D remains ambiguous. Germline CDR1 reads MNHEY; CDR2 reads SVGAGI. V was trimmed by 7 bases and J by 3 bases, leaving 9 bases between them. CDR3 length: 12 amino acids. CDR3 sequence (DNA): TGTGCCAGCAAGTCCGGTTACTATGGCTACACCTTC. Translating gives CASKSGYYGYTF.

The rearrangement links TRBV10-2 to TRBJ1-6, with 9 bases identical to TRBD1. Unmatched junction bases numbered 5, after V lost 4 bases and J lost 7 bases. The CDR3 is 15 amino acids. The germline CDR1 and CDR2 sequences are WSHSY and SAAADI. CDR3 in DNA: TGCGCCAGCAGTGCCCGGGACAGGGTGAATTCACCCCTCCACTTT. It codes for CASSARDRVNSPLHF.

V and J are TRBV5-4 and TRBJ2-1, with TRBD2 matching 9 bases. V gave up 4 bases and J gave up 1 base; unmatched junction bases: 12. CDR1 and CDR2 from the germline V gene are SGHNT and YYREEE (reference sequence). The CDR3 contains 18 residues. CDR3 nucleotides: TGTGCCAGCAGCCAAAGTAATAGCGGGGGTTTTTCCTACAATGAGCAGTTCTTC. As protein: CASSQSNSGGFSYNEQFF.

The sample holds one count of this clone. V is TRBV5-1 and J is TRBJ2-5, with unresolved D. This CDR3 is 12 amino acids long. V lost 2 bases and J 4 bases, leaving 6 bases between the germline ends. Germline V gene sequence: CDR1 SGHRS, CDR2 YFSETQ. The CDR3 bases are TGCGCCAGCAGCTTTTCGAGAGAGACCCAGTACTTC. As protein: CASSFSRETQYF. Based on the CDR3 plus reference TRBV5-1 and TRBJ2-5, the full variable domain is KAGVTQTPRYLIKTRGQQVTLSCSPISGHRSVSWYQQTPGQGLQFLFEYFSETQRNKGNFPGRFSGRQFSNSRSEMNVSTLELGDSALYLCASSFSRETQYFGPGTRLLVL.